The 5 T cell receptor beta chains listed next were all sequenced from one sample in a study of molecular identifiers for immune sequencing clone quantification. TCRdb reprocessed the PCR reads with MiXCR, giving one entry per CDR3 protein. The sample carries about 640,000 distinct CDR3 sequences, roughly 21% recorded once. The sample comprised naive CD8+ T cells from blood, with Jurkat cell RNA spiked in. Subset: FACS-sorted CD8+CD4-CCR7+CD45RA+ naive T cells. All receptors come from a human donor in good health. Some libraries in this study had Jurkat cell RNA spiked in.

Details on this clonotype: This may be a read error: a much more frequent sequence differs by one nucleotide. The gene calls are TRBV7-6 and TRBJ1-6; D ambiguous. The CDR3 has 12 residues. The germline V gene has CDR1 SGHVS and CDR2 FNYEAQ. CDR3 region: CASSSPNSPFHF. Written as DNA, the CDR3 is TGTGCCAGCAGCTCGCCCAATTCACCCTTCCACTTT.

This clonotype occurred many times. Sequence at one end of the junction differs from germline and may be a read error. The chain joins TRBV28 to TRBJ1-1; D uncertain. The germline CDR1 and CDR2 sequences are MDHEN and SYDVKM. This CDR3 has 13 residues. This chain's CDR3 is CASSLMGNTEAFF. The CDR3 bases are TGCGCCAGCAGCTTGATGGGTAACACTGAAGCTTTCTTT.

The sample holds many counts of this clonotype. V usage is TRBV5-5 and J usage is TRBJ2-4; D unclear. Germline values: CDR1 SGHKS, CDR2 YYEKEE (reference sequence). V was clipped by 0 bases and J by 9 bases, with 16 bases between them. The CDR3 totals 15 residues. This CDR3 reads CASSLDVTTSSIQYF. DNA of the CDR3: TGTGCCAGCAGCTTGGATGTTACTACCTCAAGCATTCAGTACTTC.

About this clonotype: At one boundary the junction diverges from the germline segment, which might be a read error. The chain joins TRBV9 to TRBJ2-3, with 8 bases identical to TRBD2. Germline V gives CDR1 SGDLS, CDR2 YYNGEE. This CDR3 has 14 amino acids. The CDR3 sequence is CASSSRTSTDTQCF. The CDR3 DNA reads as TGTGCCAGCAGCTCCCGGACTAGCACAGATACGCAGTGTTTT.

The chain uses TRBV12-3 or TRBV12-4 and TRBJ2-1; D is perhaps TRBD2 (6 bases). V dropped 5 bases and J dropped 4 bases, with 12 bases sitting between them. The CDR3 consists of 14 residues. For the CDR3, the DNA is TGTGCCAGCAGTGTCGGGGGAAGTTACAATGAGCAGTTCTTC. Residues: CASSVGGSYNEQFF.